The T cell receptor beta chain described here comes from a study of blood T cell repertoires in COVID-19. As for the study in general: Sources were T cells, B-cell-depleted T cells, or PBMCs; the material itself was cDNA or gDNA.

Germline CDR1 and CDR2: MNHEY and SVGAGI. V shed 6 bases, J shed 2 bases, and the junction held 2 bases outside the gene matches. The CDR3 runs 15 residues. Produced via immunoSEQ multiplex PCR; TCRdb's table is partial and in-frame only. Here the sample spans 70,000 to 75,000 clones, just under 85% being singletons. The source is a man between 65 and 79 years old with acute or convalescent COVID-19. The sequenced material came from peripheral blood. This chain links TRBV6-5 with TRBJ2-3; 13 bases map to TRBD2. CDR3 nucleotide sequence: TGTGCCAGCAGGGGACTAGCGGGACTCACAGATACGCAGTATTTT. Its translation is CASRGLAGLTDTQYF.